The T cell receptor beta chain under discussion was sequenced for a study of blood T cell repertoires in COVID-19 (dated by TCRdb to about 2020). For the wider study: Collaborator samples came from the United States, Italy and Spain and covered acute and convalescent phases of COVID-19. The material from the prospective study consisted of cDNA or gDNA derived from T cells, B-cell-depleted T cells, or PBMCs. Subjects who had been exposed to COVID-19, were actively infected with it, or had recovered from it provided the deeply sampled blood TCRbeta repertoires that made up the dataset. A freely available public database, intended as a resource for researchers studying the immune response to SARS-CoV-2, is where the repertoires were released. The samples were drawn from two sources: the first 160 participants of the ongoing ImmuneRACE study, and fewer than 1,500 subjects contributed by 6 global collaborators. The sample metadata nearly always contained a de-identified subject ID, COVID-19 status, age in years and sex. HLA class I and class II types, where available, came from metadata supplied by the sample provider rather than from assay-based typing.

The immunoSEQ Assay, a bias-controlled multiplex PCR, was used to amplify TCRbeta CDR3 regions from genomic DNA. As for the authors' bioinformatics: The number of nucleated cells in each sample was estimated by amplification of reference gene primers within the assay. To quantify the absolute abundance of each unique TCRbeta CDR3 rearrangement, sequence reads were collapsed and filtered. For each sample, productive Simpson clonality was calculated as the square root of Simpson's diversity index across productive rearrangements. TCRdb took over this immuneACCESS table, retaining in-frame rearrangements with V and J assigned. Such tables are incomplete; in checked studies, under half of the missing clones stem from an unresolved V gene, and the remainder is unexplained. That table is the source of V, J and clone size, and D and trimming were worked out from the DNA. Present in this sample are about 120,000 clones, over 60% of which were seen just once. The top ten clonotypes cover 16% of the sample.

Trimming takes 3 bases from V and 2 bases from J, and the germline ends sit 12 bases apart. Its CDR3 holds 14 amino acids, cysteine through phenylalanine. The entry retains the CDR3 DNA only, 42 bases that are in frame from base 1. CDR1 SQVTM and CDR2 ANQGSEA are derived from the germline V gene. Findings and caveats that apply to the study as a whole: How much clinical and demographic metadata was included differed by source and by participant, and the metadata was provided uncurated.

Notes on this clone: The specificity of this receptor is unknown. Per-base qualities were not stored, and no clone one base away is much larger.

Collaborating institutions collected whole blood in K2EDTA tubes following their own protocols. Collaborator samples were shipped for TCRbeta analysis as frozen whole blood, isolated PBMCs, or DNA extracted from either sample type. Sample: peripheral blood. The chain links TRBV29-1 with TRBJ2-3; the D gene is not confidently resolved. The origin of this receptor is a woman aged 80 or over with active or convalescent COVID-19. The encoded CDR3 is CSVEDPTSTDTQYF. The DNA reads as follows: TGCAGCGTTGAGGATCCGACTTCCACAGATACGCAGTATTTT.